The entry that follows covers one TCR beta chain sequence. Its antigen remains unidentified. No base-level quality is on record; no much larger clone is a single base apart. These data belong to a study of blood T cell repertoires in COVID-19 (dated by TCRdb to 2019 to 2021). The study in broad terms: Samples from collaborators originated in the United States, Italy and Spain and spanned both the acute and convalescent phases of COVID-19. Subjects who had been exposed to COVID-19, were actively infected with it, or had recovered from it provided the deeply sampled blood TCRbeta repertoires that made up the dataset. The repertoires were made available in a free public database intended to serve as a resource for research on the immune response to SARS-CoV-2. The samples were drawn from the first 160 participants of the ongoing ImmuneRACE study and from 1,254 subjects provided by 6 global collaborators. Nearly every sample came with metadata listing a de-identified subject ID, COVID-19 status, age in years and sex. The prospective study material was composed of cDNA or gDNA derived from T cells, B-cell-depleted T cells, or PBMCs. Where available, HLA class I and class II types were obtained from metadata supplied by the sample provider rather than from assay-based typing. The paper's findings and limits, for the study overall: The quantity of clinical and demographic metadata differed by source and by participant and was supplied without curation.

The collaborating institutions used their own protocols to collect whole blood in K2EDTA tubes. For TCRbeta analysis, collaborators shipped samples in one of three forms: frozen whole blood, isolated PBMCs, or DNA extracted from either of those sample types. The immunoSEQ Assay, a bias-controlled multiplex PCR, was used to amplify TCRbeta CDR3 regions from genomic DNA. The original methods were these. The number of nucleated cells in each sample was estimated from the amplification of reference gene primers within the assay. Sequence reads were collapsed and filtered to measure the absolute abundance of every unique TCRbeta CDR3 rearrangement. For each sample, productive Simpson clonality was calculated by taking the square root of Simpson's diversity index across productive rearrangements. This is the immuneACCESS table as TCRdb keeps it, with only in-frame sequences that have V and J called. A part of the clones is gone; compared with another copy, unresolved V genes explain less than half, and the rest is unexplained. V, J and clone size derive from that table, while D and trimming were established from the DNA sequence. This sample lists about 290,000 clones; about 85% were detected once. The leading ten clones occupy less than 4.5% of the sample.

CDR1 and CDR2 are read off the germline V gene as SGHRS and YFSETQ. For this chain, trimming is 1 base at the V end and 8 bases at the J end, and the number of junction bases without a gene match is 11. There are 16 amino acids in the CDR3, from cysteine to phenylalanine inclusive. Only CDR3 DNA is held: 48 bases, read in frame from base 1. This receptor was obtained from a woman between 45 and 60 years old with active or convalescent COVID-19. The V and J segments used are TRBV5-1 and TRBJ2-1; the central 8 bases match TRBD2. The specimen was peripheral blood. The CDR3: CASSLLTSGGWDEQFF. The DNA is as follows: TGCGCCAGCAGCTTGTTAACTAGCGGCGGATGGGATGAGCAGTTCTTC.